Shown below are 21 T cell receptor beta chains from a single sample sequenced in a study of T cells after yellow fever vaccination. Each CDR3 protein gets one entry after TCRdb re-called the 5' RACE reads with MiXCR. The sample yields tens of thousands of distinct CDR3 sequences, around 3.5% seen once. The sequences come from PBMCs, either bulk or a sorted T-cell subset (CD4+, CD8+, memory, or dextramer-sorted; not recorded which), collected roughly 47 days after the first yellow fever vaccination. All receptors derive from a man younger than 35 who received the YFV17D yellow fever vaccine.

This clonotype was counted at least ten times. The rearrangement uses TRBV29-1 and TRBJ2-7, with TRBD2 matching over 7 bases. Per germline, CDR1 SQVTM and CDR2 ANQGSEA. This CDR3 comprises 13 residues. With 5 bases clipped from V and 2 bases from J, the junction kept 6 bases outside the gene matches. CDR3 residues: CSVSKRGPYEQYV. CDR3 DNA sequence: TGCAGCGTTAGTAAGCGGGGACCCTACGAGCAGTACGTC.

This clonotype occurred many times. The chain uses TRBV4-3 and TRBJ1-3; 9 nucleotides match TRBD1. The CDR3 contains 20 residues. Per germline, CDR1 LGHNA and CDR2 YSLEER. After removal of 0 bases from V and 8 bases from J, the junction contained 20 bases not matched to a gene. CDR3 sequence (DNA): TGCGCCAGCAGCCAAGATTTATTGGTTGGCGGGACAGGGATCTCCCACACCATATATTTT. Translation: CASSQDLLVGGTGISHTIYF.

This clonotype has a count of ten or more. V is TRBV5-1 and J is TRBJ2-1; 16 positions agree with TRBD2. V lost 5 bases and J lost 7; bases outside the gene matches: 0. Per the germline V gene, CDR1 is SGHRS and CDR2 is YFSETQ. The CDR3 consists of 14 residues. The CDR3 DNA reads as TGCGCCAGCAGGGGACTAGCGGGGGGGAATGAGCAGTTCTTC. It specifies CASRGLAGGNEQFF.

Ten or more counts support this clonotype. The gene calls are TRBV4-2 and TRBJ1-1; possible D gene TRBD1, 6 bases. Trimming left V 1 base short and J 4 bases short, with 10 bases between. CDR3 length: 14 residues. Germline V gives CDR1 LGHNA, CDR2 YNFKEQ. The CDR3 spells CASSQAGGGTEAFF. Here the CDR3 DNA reads TGTGCCAGCAGCCAAGCTGGGGGCGGCACTGAAGCTTTCTTT.

At least ten counts were recorded for this clonotype. V and J are TRBV7-2 and TRBJ1-5, with a tentative D call TRBD1 (6 bases). Trimming stripped 2 bases from V and 5 bases from J, with 13 bases between. The CDR3 is 15 amino acids. The germline V gene has CDR1 SGHTA and CDR2 FQGNSA. CDR3 residues: CASSLRTDSYQPQHF. The CDR3 DNA reads as TGTGCCAGCAGCTTACGGACAGATTCGTATCAGCCCCAGCATTTT.

By share, this clonotype counts as medium-sized. The DNA for the CDR3 is TGTGCCACCAGCCTCAATGGGGGTGATGAGCAGTACGTC. Its protein product is CATSLNGGDEQYV. The chain recombines TRBV15 with TRBJ2-7, with D perhaps being TRBD1 or TRBD2 (5 bases each). Trimming left V 5 bases short and J 7 bases short, with 15 bases between. Germline assignment: CDR1 LNHNV and CDR2 YYDKDF (reference sequence). This CDR3 is built from 13 residues.

This clonotype was counted at least ten times. The chain combines TRBV4-3 with TRBJ2-6; no clear D. Trimming shortened V by 0 bases and J by 0 bases, and 6 bases separated the two germline ends. The CDR3 covers 16 residues. Per germline, CDR1 LGHNA and CDR2 YSLEER. The CDR3 loop is CASSQDHASGANVLTF. The DNA of the CDR3 is TGCGCCAGCAGCCAAGATCATGCCTCTGGGGCCAACGTCCTGACTTTC.

This clonotype was found many times. The chain couples TRBV5-4 to TRBJ1-1; maybe TRBD1 (6 bases). The V and J ends lost 0 bases and 6 bases respectively, with 15 bases between them. Germline-derived CDR1 and CDR2 are SGHNT and YYREEE (reference sequence). CDR3 length: 15 amino acids. The chain's CDR3 is CASSLADSGYAEAFF. CDR3 nucleotides: TGTGCCAGCAGCTTGGCGGACAGTGGGTACGCTGAAGCTTTCTTT.

This clonotype was observed at least ten times. V gene TRBV18 combines with J gene TRBJ2-5; D is unclear. V dropped 1 base and J dropped 1 base, with 10 bases sitting between them. Germline CDR1 is KGHSH and CDR2 is LQKENI. The CDR3 has 15 residues. The CDR3 bases are TGTGCCAGCTCACCACGGGTCTTGCGCCAAGAGACCCAGTACTTC. It translates to CASSPRVLRQETQYF.

The table lists this clonotype with many counts. The chain links TRBV27 to TRBJ2-6; D unclear. Germline CDR1 is MNHEY and CDR2 is SMNVEV (reference sequence). Between the trimmed V and J ends, which lost 5 bases and 2 bases, there was a span of 16 bases. The CDR3 is 17 amino acids. The CDR3 spells CASSPMVGVAGANVLTF. The CDR3, as DNA: TGTGCCAGCAGTCCCATGGTGGGTGTCGCTGGGGCCAACGTCCTGACTTTC.

Many counts were recorded for this clonotype. The rearrangement links TRBV30 to TRBJ1-2, with a tentative D call TRBD1 (6 bases). CDR1 is GTSNPN and CDR2 is SVGIG in the germline V gene (reference sequence). V was cut by 2 bases and J by 4 bases, with 11 bases left in between. This CDR3 has 13 amino acids. In DNA, the CDR3 is TGTGCCTGGAGTAGAGACAGGCCCTATGGCTACACCTTC. It translates to CAWSRDRPYGYTF.

This clonotype showed up many times. V and J are TRBV5-1 and TRBJ2-3; no clear D. Between the trimmed V and J ends, which lost 0 bases and 4 bases, there was a span of 6 bases. Germline CDR1 reads SGHRS; CDR2 reads YFSETQ. The length of the CDR3 is 13 residues. CDR3 nucleotides: TGCGCCAGCAGCTTGGACCCGGCAGATACGCAGTATTTT. Encoded protein: CASSLDPADTQYF.

This clonotype was recorded many times. The chain couples TRBV3-1 to TRBJ2-7; D is unclear. This CDR3 contains 16 residues. Germline loops: CDR1 LGHDT, CDR2 YNNKEL (reference sequence). With 0 bases removed from V and 0 bases from J, the gap between germline ends came to 12 bases. CDR3 amino acids: CASSQERKQSSYEQYV. In nucleotides, the CDR3 is TGTGCCAGCAGCCAAGAAAGGAAACAGAGCTCCTACGAGCAGTACGTC.

This clonotype was seen many times. DNA for the CDR3: TGTGCCAGTAGTCCCCTCCGCTTGACAGGGAGATACACTGAAGCTTTCTTT. As protein: CASSPLRLTGRYTEAFF. The rearrangement joins TRBV19 to TRBJ1-1, with 7 bases matching TRBD1. J lost 3 bases, V lost 5 bases, and 15 bases had no gene match. This CDR3 has 17 amino acids. Germline lookup yields CDR1 LNHDA and CDR2 SQIVND (reference sequence).

This clonotype has a count of ten or more. The chain uses TRBV4-1 and TRBJ2-1, with TRBD1 as a possible D gene (7 bases). The germline V gene encodes CDR1 MGHRA and CDR2 YSYEKL. V shed 1 base and J shed 7 bases, with 26 bases lying between them. The CDR3 extends over 19 amino acids. The CDR3 coding sequence is TGCGCCAGCAGCCAAGGAGGGGGCTACTCAGGCCTAGCGTTAAATGAGCAGTTCTTC. Its translation is CASSQGGGYSGLALNEQFF.

This clonotype was seen at least ten times. The V and J genes are TRBV5-1 and TRBJ2-2; the D gene is possibly TRBD2 (5 bases). V lost 4 bases and J lost 5, with 9 bases in between. Germline V gene lookup returns CDR1 SGHRS and CDR2 YFSETQ. This CDR3 spans 13 amino acids. The CDR3 protein is CASSHTRTGELFF. In DNA, the CDR3 is TGCGCCAGCAGCCACACTAGAACCGGGGAGCTGTTTTTT.

This clonotype has ten or more counts. V is TRBV20-1 and J is TRBJ2-6; D is undetermined. In germline, CDR1 is DFQATT, CDR2 SNEGSKA (reference sequence). This CDR3 has 12 amino acids. The CDR3 region is CVGSSGANVLTF. The CDR3 DNA reads as TGCGTGGGAAGCTCTGGGGCCAACGTCCTGACTTTC.

This clonotype was seen ten or more times. The chain links TRBV19 to TRBJ2-5, with D hard to call. V was trimmed by 6 bases and J by 6 bases, leaving 14 bases between them. The V gene's germline CDR1 is LNHDA and CDR2 SQIVND (reference sequence). The CDR3 spans 13 residues. In nucleotides, the CDR3 is TGTGCCAGTAGCCTACAAGGAGAAAAGACCCAGTACTTC. Its translation: CASSLQGEKTQYF.

Many counts were recorded for this clonotype. This chain uses TRBV27 with TRBJ1-5; 7 bases match TRBD1. The CDR3 consists of 15 residues. Per germline, CDR1 MNHEY and CDR2 SMNVEV (reference sequence). V dropped 6 bases and J dropped 0; count of bases not matched to a gene: 5. CDR3 nucleotide sequence: TGTGCCAGCAGAGTGGGACAGATTAGCAATCAGCCCCAGCATTTT. Translating gives CASRVGQISNQPQHF.

This clonotype was recorded many times. The genes are TRBV5-4 and TRBJ2-1; either TRBD1 or TRBD2 may supply D (5 bases each). Trimming took 3 bases from V and 4 from J, leaving 11 bases between them. There are 14 residues in the CDR3. CDR1 is SGHNT and CDR2 is YYREEE in the germline V gene (reference sequence). As DNA, the CDR3 is TGTGCCAGCAGCTCCGGGACGAATTACAATGAGCAGTTCTTC. This codes for CASSSGTNYNEQFF.

This clonotype was detected ten times or more. This rearrangement joins TRBV7-2 to TRBJ2-5, with a possible D match to TRBD2 (5 bases). Trimming took 5 bases from V and 5 from J, leaving 9 bases between them. This CDR3 is 12 amino acids long. Germline loops: CDR1 SGHTA, CDR2 FQGNSA. As DNA, the CDR3 is TGTGCCAGCAGCCGACCGGGGGAGACCCAGTACTTC. It is translated as CASSRPGETQYF.